This T cell receptor (beta chain) was observed in a study of T cells in Graves' hyperthyroidism and ophthalmopathy. As for the study in general: Staff took peripheral blood when the initial diagnosis was made, before any treatment began. Findings of the study overall: The model's output predicted ophthalmopathy at a median of roughly seven months prior to onset.

Graves' hyperthyroidism qualified as stable when ophthalmopathy did not progress within 18 months. Amplified TCR beta CDR3 regions came from RNA transcripts. TCR CDR3 regions were first amplified by RT-PCR with HTBI primers. TCRdb passed the multiplex PCR reads through MiXCR, listing each CDR3 protein once. The sample lists over 150,000 distinct CDR3 sequences, roughly a sixth seen once, with roughly 55% in the top ten. This clonotype was recorded once. As yet, its antigen is unknown. Germline V gene sequence: CDR1 LNHDA, CDR2 SQIVND (reference sequence). This CDR3 comprises 11 residues. Trimming pared 5 bases from V and 6 bases from J, leaving 5 bases between.

Sequenced: blood. The source of this sequence is a woman aged 45-59 years with Graves' hyperthyroidism. The chain employs TRBV19 and TRBJ2-1; D is unresolved. The CDR3 bases are TGTGCCAGTAGTGAGAGCAATGAGCAGTTCTTC. It encodes CASSESNEQFF.